This entry features one T cell receptor beta chain sequence. As yet, its antigen is unknown. The germline gives CDR1 MNHNS, CDR2 SASEGT. The V end was cut by 5 bases, the J end by 3 bases, with 14 bases between. There are 14 residues in the CDR3. Using its own MiXCR run on the 5' RACE reads, TCRdb lists one record per CDR3 protein. There are just under 600,000 distinct CDR3 sequences in the sample; roughly 12% occur only once, and roughly an eighth lies in the top ten. This sample was included in a study of T cells after yellow fever vaccination. Study results and caveats: Clones from primary vaccination mostly reappeared after the booster (96% CD4, roughly 87% CD8). Although the secondary response was weaker, it peaked faster, at day 5 versus 15. There was a possibility that FACS-sorted repertoires contained abundant clonotypes contaminating from the bulk population.

The specimen comprised PBMCs, sampled on the day of the yellow fever booster vaccination. The origin of this receptor is a man aged 25 to 40 who received the YFV17D yellow fever vaccine. This sequence joins TRBV6-1 and TRBJ2-7, with a tentative D call TRBD1 (6 bases). The chain's CDR3 is CASSRQVSGYEQYF. The CDR3, as DNA: TGTGCCAGCAGTCGACAGGTTTCTGGCTACGAGCAGTACTTC.